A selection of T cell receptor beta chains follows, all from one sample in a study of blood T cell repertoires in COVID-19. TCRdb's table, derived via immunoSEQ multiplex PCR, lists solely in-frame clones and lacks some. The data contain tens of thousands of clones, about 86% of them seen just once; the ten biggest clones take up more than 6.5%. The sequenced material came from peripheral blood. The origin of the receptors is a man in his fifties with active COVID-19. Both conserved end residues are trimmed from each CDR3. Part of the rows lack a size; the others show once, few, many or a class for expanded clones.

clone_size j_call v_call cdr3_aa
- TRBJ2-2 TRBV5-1 ASSMGQDTGELF
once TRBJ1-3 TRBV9 ASSVVGGSGNTIY
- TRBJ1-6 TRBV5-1 ASSSGQGTSPLH
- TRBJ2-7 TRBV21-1 ASIQQGFIYEQY
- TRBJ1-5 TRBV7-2 ASSLAGGQPQH
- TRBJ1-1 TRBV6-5 ASTNGGNTEAF
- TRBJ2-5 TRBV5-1 ASSWNGETQY
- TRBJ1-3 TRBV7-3 ASSLTGGSGNTIY
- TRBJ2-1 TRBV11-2 ASSLAGQGYNEQF
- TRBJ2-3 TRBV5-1 ASSQSQGSDTQY
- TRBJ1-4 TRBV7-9 ASSLGGQIHEKLF
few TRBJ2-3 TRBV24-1 ATSEGFSDTQY
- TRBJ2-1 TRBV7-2 ASSFGGSPNEQF
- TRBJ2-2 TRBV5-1 ASSWDRGNTGELF
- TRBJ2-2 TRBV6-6 ASSAHPNTGELF
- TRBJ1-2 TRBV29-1 SVLERRSSGYT
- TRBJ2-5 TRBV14 ASSQEGAKTETQY
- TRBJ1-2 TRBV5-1 ASSPGGATGGGYT
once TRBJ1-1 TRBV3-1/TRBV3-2 ASSPRPDTEAF
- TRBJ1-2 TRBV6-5 ASLSRGRAHGYT
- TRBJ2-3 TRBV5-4 ASSPWLGGGTDTQY
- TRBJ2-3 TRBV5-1 ASSLTGEPDTQY
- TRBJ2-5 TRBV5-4 ASGSGEETQY
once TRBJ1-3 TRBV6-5 ASSRTLYRDTIY
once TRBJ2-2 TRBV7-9 ASTRVSGELF
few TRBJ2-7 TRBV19 ASKSGPAGSYEQY
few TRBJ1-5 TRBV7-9 ASSWGEGSQPQH
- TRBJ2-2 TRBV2 ASRTLTNTGELF
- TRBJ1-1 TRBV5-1 ASSPGGGGANTEAF
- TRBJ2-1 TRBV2 ASSERRAHNEQF
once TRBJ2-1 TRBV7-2 ASSSFGLAYSSYNEQF
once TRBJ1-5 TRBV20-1 SASTGPGQPQH
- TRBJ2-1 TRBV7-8 ASSPTRDRGLWNEQF
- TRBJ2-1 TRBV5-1 ASSLGSGSYNEQF
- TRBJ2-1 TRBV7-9 ASSLAGLNSYNEQF
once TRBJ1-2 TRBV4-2 ASSQERNYGYT